The 8 T cell receptor beta chains listed next were all sequenced from one sample in a study of liver allograft versus peripheral blood T cells. Study-level information: Transplanted livers held T cell receptor repertoires, and these were compared with repertoires in recipients' peripheral blood.

TCRdb redid the calling of the reads with MiXCR, one entry per CDR3 protein. The table shows more than 3,000 distinct CDR3 sequences, with roughly 13% occurring only once. The receptors here all came from a human patient who had a liver transplant. Some of these T cells may belong to the graft donor.

Notes on this clonotype: This may stem from a read error, because a much larger clone lies one nucleotide away. This rearrangement joins TRBV5-6 to TRBJ2-2; D is perhaps TRBD2 (5 bases). This CDR3 comprises 16 residues. From germline, CDR1 is SGHDT and CDR2 YYEEEE. The CDR3 DNA sequence: TGTGCCAGCAGCTTGGGAGGCGGTCCCGGAACCGGGGAGCTGGTTTTT. As protein: CASSLGGGPGTGELVF.

The table lists this clonotype with many counts. This chain links TRBV28 with TRBJ1-5; TRBD1 aligns across 9 bases. Losses at the gene ends were 5 bases for V and 1 base for J; bases not matched to a gene: 3. The germline CDR1 and CDR2 sequences are MDHEN and SYDVKM. This CDR3 comprises 15 residues. For the CDR3, the DNA is TGTGCCAGCAGTATCGGGACAGGGAGCAATCAGCCCCAGCATTTT. Protein product: CASSIGTGSNQPQHF.

This clonotype is labeled medium-sized. J is TRBJ1-4 and V is TRBV12-3 or TRBV12-4, with a tentative D call TRBD1 (6 bases). The V end lost 1 base, the J end lost 8 bases, and 11 bases lay between the germline ends. The CDR3 loop spans 14 amino acids. The CDR3 sequence: CASSLGTDGEKLFF. As DNA, the CDR3 is TGTGCCAGCAGTTTAGGGACAGACGGGGAAAAACTGTTTTTT.

This clonotype was found a few times. With a far larger clone one base away, a read error is the likely cause. The V and J genes are TRBV10-3 and TRBJ1-4, with 8 nucleotides matching TRBD1. There are 15 residues in the CDR3. Germline loops: CDR1 ENHRY, CDR2 SYGVKD. J was trimmed by 7 bases and V by 5 bases; bases with no gene match: 9. In nucleotides, the CDR3 is TGTGCCATCAGTTCCTGGACAGGGATTATTGAAAAACTGTTTTTT. Its translation: CAISSWTGIIEKLFF.

V usage is TRBV30 and J usage is TRBJ2-2; weak D call: TRBD1 (6 bases). With 4 bases removed from V and 1 base from J, the gap between germline ends came to 13 bases. This CDR3 is 15 amino acids long. The germline gives CDR1 GTSNPN, CDR2 SVGIG (reference sequence). CDR3 sequence (DNA): TGTGCCTGGAACGACGGGACACTGAACACCGGGGAGCTGTTTTTT. Encoded protein: CAWNDGTLNTGELFF.

This clonotype is labeled as medium-sized. This chain connects TRBV14 to TRBJ2-7; D is uncertain. This CDR3 is 15 amino acids long. Germline values: CDR1 SGHDN, CDR2 FVKESK. V lost 0 bases to trimming and J lost 1 base, with 10 bases between them. The CDR3 DNA follows: TGTGCCAGCAGCCAAGAATTTTTAGGGTCCTACGAGCAGTACTTC. Amino acid sequence: CASSQEFLGSYEQYF. The variable domain in full, completed from reference TRBV14 and TRBJ2-7, reads EAGVTQFPSHSVIEKGQTVTLRCDPISGHDNLYWYRRVMGKEIKFLLHFVKESKQDESGMPNNRFLAERTGGTYSTLKVQPAELEDSGVYFCASSQEFLGSYEQYFGPGTRLTVT.

In this sample, this clonotype is medium-sized. This chain joins TRBV27 and TRBJ2-7, with TRBD2 as a possible D gene (5 bases). This CDR3 comprises 14 residues. V lost 3 bases and J 3 bases, leaving 12 bases between the germline ends. The germline gives CDR1 MNHEY, CDR2 SMNVEV (reference sequence). CDR3 sequence: CASSLGDNFYEQYF. The CDR3, as DNA: TGTGCCAGCAGTTTGGGAGACAATTTCTACGAGCAGTACTTC.

This clonotype rates as medium-sized (0.01 to 0.1%). V is TRBV19 and J is TRBJ1-5; D unresolved. CDR1 and CDR2 from the germline V gene are LNHDA and SQIVND (reference sequence). V lost 3 bases and J 1 base, leaving 7 bases between the germline ends. The CDR3 extends over 14 amino acids. The CDR3 loop reads CASSILVSNQPQHF. The CDR3 coding sequence is TGTGCCAGTAGTATCCTAGTAAGCAATCAGCCCCAGCATTTT.